This TCR beta chain was captured by sequencing in a study of blood T cell repertoires in COVID-19. Repertoires were generated with immunoSEQ multiplex PCR, while TCRdb's copy carries only in-frame clones and drops some. The sample carries some 180,000 clones, 85% to 90% recorded once. This clone was counted only a few times. The CDR3 is 13 residues long. Germline CDR1 LGHDT, CDR2 YNNKEL (reference sequence). Trimming pared 3 bases from V and 5 bases from J, leaving 8 bases between. The chain has TRBV3-1 (or the pseudogene TRBV3-2) and TRBJ1-3; D is perhaps TRBD1 (6 bases). The receptor was derived from a woman in her sixties or seventies with acute or convalescent COVID-19. Sequenced material: peripheral blood. DNA for the CDR3: TGTGCCAGCAGCCAGGGACAAAGAAACACCATATATTTT. This codes for CASSQGQRNTIYF.